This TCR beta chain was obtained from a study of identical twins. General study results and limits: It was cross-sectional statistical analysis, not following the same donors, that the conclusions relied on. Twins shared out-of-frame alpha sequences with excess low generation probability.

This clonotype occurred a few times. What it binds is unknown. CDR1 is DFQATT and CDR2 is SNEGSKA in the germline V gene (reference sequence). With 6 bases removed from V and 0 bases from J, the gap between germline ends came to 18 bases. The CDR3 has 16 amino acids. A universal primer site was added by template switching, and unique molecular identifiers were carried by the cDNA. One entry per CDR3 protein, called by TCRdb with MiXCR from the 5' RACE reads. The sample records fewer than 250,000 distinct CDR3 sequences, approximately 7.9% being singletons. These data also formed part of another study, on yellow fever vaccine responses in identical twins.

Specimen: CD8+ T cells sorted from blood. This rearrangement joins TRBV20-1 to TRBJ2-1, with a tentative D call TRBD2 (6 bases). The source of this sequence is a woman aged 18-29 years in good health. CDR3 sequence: CSARLIGRGSYNEQFF. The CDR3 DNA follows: TGCAGTGCCAGACTAATCGGGCGGGGCTCCTACAATGAGCAGTTCTTC.